The 18 T cell receptor beta chains in this list originate from one sample, sequenced in a study of blood T cell repertoires in COVID-19. Sequencing was performed with immunoSEQ multiplex PCR; in TCRdb, only in-frame clones are kept and a portion is missing. This repertoire shows 110,000 to 150,000 clones, 80% found once; its top ten account for 3.5%. What was sequenced was peripheral blood. The receptors stem from a man aged 70-80 years who had recovered from COVID-19.

CDR3 coding DNA: TGTGCCAGCAGTTTTGGCAGAACTATTGGCTACACCTTC. It specifies CASSFGRTIGYTF. The genes are TRBV12-3 or TRBV12-4 and TRBJ1-2; D unclear. CDR3 length: 13 residues. V lost 3 bases to trimming and J lost 7 bases, with 12 bases between them.

This clone was seen a single time. J is TRBJ2-5 and V is TRBV5-5, with 9 bases matching TRBD2. The germline gives CDR1 SGHKS, CDR2 YYEKEE (reference sequence). J gave up 3 bases and V 1 base, and 4 bases lay outside the gene matches. This CDR3 has 15 residues. Here the CDR3 reads CASSLQGGREETQYF. The CDR3 DNA sequence: TGTGCCAGCAGCTTGCAGGGCGGGAGGGAAGAGACCCAGTACTTC.

The chain recombines TRBV27 with TRBJ2-7; 8 bases are shared with TRBD2. Losses at the gene ends were 5 bases for V and 3 bases for J; bases not matched to a gene: 9. CDR1 is MNHEY and CDR2 is SMNVEV in the germline V gene (reference sequence). The CDR3 spans 15 residues. For the CDR3, the DNA is TGTGCCAGCAGTGACCGAGCGGGAGTGTTCTACGAGCAGTACTTC. This codes for CASSDRAGVFYEQYF.

This chain uses TRBV5-1 with TRBJ2-2; TRBD2 aligns across 10 bases. The germline V gene encodes CDR1 SGHRS and CDR2 YFSETQ. V dropped 7 bases and J dropped 4; count of bases not matched to a gene: 7. The CDR3 covers 15 residues. For the CDR3, the DNA is TGCGCCAGCCGCCTCCGACTAGCGGGCACCGGGGAGCTGTTTTTT. This codes for CASRLRLAGTGELFF.

This clone appeared a single time. V usage is TRBV9 and J usage is TRBJ2-2, with 10 bases fitting TRBD2. V gave up 0 bases and J gave up 5 bases; unmatched junction bases: 4. The CDR3 is 16 residues long. Germline CDR1 reads SGDLS; CDR2 reads YYNGEE. CDR3 sequence (DNA): TGTGCCAGCAGCGTAGGGCTAGCGGGAGCTACCGGGGAGCTGTTTTTT. Protein sequence: CASSVGLAGATGELFF.

This clone occurred a few times. The V and J genes are TRBV6-5 and TRBJ2-2; D remains unclear. Germline V gives CDR1 MNHEY, CDR2 SVGAGI. This CDR3 spans 16 amino acids. Trimming took 0 bases from V and 1 from J, leaving 9 bases between them. The CDR3 coding sequence is TGTGCCAGCAGTTACTCGATGTCGGGGAACACCGGGGAGCTGTTTTTT. Its protein product is CASSYSMSGNTGELFF.

This rearrangement joins TRBV19 to TRBJ1-1; 7 bases are a match to TRBD1. The CDR3 loop spans 14 amino acids. J lost 4 bases, V lost 4 bases, and 6 bases had no gene match. Germline V CDR1 and CDR2: LNHDA, SQIVND (reference sequence). The DNA for the CDR3 is TGTGCCAGTAGTAGACAGGGTAGGGGCACTGAAGCTTTCTTT. It codes for CASSRQGRGTEAFF.

V gene TRBV11-2 combines with J gene TRBJ2-2; the match to TRBD1 covers 10 bases. Unmatched junction bases numbered 10, after V lost 5 bases and J lost 4 bases. The germline CDR1 and CDR2 sequences are SGHAT and FQNNGV. The CDR3 sequence is 17 residues long. The CDR3 loop is CASSIGTGVPSTGELFF. The CDR3 DNA is TGTGCCAGCAGCATCGGGACAGGGGTGCCGAGCACCGGGGAGCTGTTTTTT.

The V gene is TRBV29-1, the J gene TRBJ2-3; 7 bases map to TRBD2. The V segment lost 3 bases and the J segment 0 bases; nucleotides outside the gene matches: 9. This CDR3 comprises 16 residues. Germline CDR1 SQVTM, CDR2 ANQGSEA. DNA of the CDR3: TGCAGCGTTGACGCCTGGGGAGGGACCAGCACAGATACGCAGTATTTT. It codes for CSVDAWGGTSTDTQYF.

The chain carries TRBV19 and TRBJ2-3; D remains ambiguous. V was pared by 6 bases and J by 2 bases, with 12 bases between. CDR1 LNHDA and CDR2 SQIVND come from the germline V gene (reference sequence). The CDR3 is made up of 14 amino acids. CDR3 residues: CASRMQIHTDTQYF. DNA of the CDR3: TGTGCCAGTAGAATGCAGATACACACAGATACGCAGTATTTT.

V usage is TRBV7-2 and J usage is TRBJ2-3; weak D call: TRBD2 (6 bases). V lost 5 bases, J lost 6 bases, and 9 bases lay in between. Germline V CDR1 and CDR2: SGHTA, FQGNSA. CDR3 length: 12 amino acids. The CDR3, as DNA: TGTGCCAGCAGCGCCCGGGGGGATACGCAGTATTTT. Amino acid sequence: CASSARGDTQYF.

The chain links TRBV3-1 (or the pseudogene TRBV3-2) to TRBJ1-1; TRBD1 is a possible D gene (6 bases). The CDR3 covers 16 residues. The V end lost 1 base, the J end lost 2 bases, and 14 bases lay between the germline ends. Germline values: CDR1 LGHDT, CDR2 YNNKEL (reference sequence). CDR3 sequence: CASSQGGGGTNTEAFF. The CDR3 DNA is TGTGCCAGCAGCCAAGGGGGAGGGGGGACAAACACTGAAGCTTTCTTT.

This chain connects TRBV5-6 to TRBJ2-3; possible D gene TRBD1, 6 bases. Looked up from germline, CDR1 is SGHDT and CDR2 is YYEEEE. Trimming removed 1 base from V and 7 bases from J, with 13 bases in between. The CDR3 consists of 14 residues. CDR3 loop: CASSLRDTVYTQYF. Written as DNA, the CDR3 is TGTGCCAGCAGCTTGCGGGACACCGTCTATACGCAGTATTTT.

The chain couples TRBV2 to TRBJ2-7, with 14 bases fitting TRBD2. CDR3 length: 17 residues. Germline V CDR1 and CDR2: SNHLY, FYNNEI. V was pared by 3 bases and J by 2 bases, with 6 bases of the junction left unmatched. Here the CDR3 reads CASSDRLAGGITYEQYF. Written as DNA, the CDR3 is TGTGCCAGCAGTGATCGACTAGCGGGAGGGATAACCTACGAGCAGTACTTC.

The chain uses TRBV6-5 and TRBJ2-1; D uncertain. V was shortened by 9 bases and J by 0 bases, with 12 bases between the two germline ends. Germline assignment: CDR1 MNHEY and CDR2 SVGAGI. The CDR3 sequence is 14 residues long. CDR3 loop: CASSQRYSYNEQFF. Here the CDR3 DNA reads TGTGCCAGTAGCCAGCGTTACTCCTACAATGAGCAGTTCTTC.

To note about this clone: One end of the junction varies from germline; a read error may be responsible. The rearrangement links TRBV6-5 to TRBJ2-1; 7 bases line up with TRBD2. This CDR3 contains 14 residues. Germline CDR1 MNHEY, CDR2 SVGAGI. CDR3 DNA sequence: TGTGCCAGCAGTTACTCCGCTACTAGCGCAACCGGGGTCTTC. Protein: CASSYSATSATGVF.

This clone came up many times. This sequence joins TRBV29-1 and TRBJ1-5, with TRBD1 matching 7 bases. There are 12 residues in the CDR3. Per the germline V gene, CDR1 is SQVTM and CDR2 is ANQGSEA. With 7 bases clipped from V and 3 bases from J, the junction kept 3 bases outside the gene matches. The CDR3 nucleotides read TGCAGCGGCACAGGGGCCAATCAGCCCCAGCATTTT. This sequence encodes CSGTGANQPQHF.

The chain has TRBV24-1 and TRBJ2-3; D possibly corresponds to TRBD1 (6 bases). V gave up 8 bases and J gave up 0 bases, with 8 bases separating them. CDR1 is KGHDR, CDR2 SFDVKD, per germline. This CDR3 contains 13 residues. CDR3 region: CATKGTSTDTQYF. The CDR3 DNA sequence: TGTGCCACCAAGGGGACAAGCACAGATACGCAGTATTTT.